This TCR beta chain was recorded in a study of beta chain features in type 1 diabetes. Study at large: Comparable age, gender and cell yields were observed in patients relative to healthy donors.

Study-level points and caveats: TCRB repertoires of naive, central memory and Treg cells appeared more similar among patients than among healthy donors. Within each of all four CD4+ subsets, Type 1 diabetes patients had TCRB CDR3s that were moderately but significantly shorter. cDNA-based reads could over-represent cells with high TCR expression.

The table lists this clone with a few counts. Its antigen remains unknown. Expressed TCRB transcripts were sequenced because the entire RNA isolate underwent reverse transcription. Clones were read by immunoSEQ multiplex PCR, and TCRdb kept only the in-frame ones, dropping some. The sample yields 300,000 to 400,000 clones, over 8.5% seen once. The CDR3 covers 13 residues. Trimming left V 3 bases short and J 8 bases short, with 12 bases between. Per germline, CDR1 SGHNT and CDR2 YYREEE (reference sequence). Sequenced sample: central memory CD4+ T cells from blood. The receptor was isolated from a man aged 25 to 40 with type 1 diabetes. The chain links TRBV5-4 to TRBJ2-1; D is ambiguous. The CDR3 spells CASSSTFEHEQFF. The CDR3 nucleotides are TGTGCCAGCAGCTCCACCTTTGAGCATGAGCAGTTCTTC.